The text below deals with one T cell receptor beta chain. Germline CDR1 reads GTSNPN; CDR2 reads SVGIG (reference sequence). V was trimmed by 2 bases and J by 3 bases, leaving 13 bases between them. This CDR3 is built from 14 residues. The source of the sample is a study of CD8+ T cells in alopecia areata. Specified treatment: oral pan-JAK inhibitor, 5-10 mg twice daily. Extracted RNA was reverse transcribed into cDNA, the sequencing template. Repertoires were generated with immunoSEQ multiplex PCR, while TCRdb's copy carries only in-frame clones and drops some. The data show about 60,000 clones, around 45% seen once.

The TCR was taken from a human donor with alopecia areata. The specimen was CD8+ T cells sorted from blood, collected around week 37, from a patient treated with tofacitinib. The chain links TRBV30 to TRBJ2-5, with D maybe TRBD2 (5 bases). The CDR3 region is CAWSPPAGEETQYF. CDR3 DNA sequence: TGTGCCTGGAGTCCCCCCGCGGGCGAAGAGACCCAGTACTTC.